This TCR beta chain was sequenced during a study of cytomegalovirus exposure and HLA in healthy donors. Whereas donors were nominally healthy upon sampling, unrecorded immune exposures were probable. Worth noting for this clone: The antigen is undetermined.

The PCR used 60 Vbeta and 13 Jbeta primers. Generated by immunoSEQ multiplex PCR, the TCRdb table keeps only in-frame clones and is missing some. The sample yields 60,000 to 65,000 clones, of which the top ten take up around 5.3%. Study-level results: More than 150 TCR beta chains were listed as cytomegalovirus-associated.

Trimming took 3 bases from V and 4 from J, leaving 14 bases between them. Looked up from germline, CDR1 is SGDLS and CDR2 is YYNGEE. The CDR3 spans 15 residues. The sample taken for sequencing was PBMCs. The receptor comes from a man aged 25-45 years in good health and CMV-seropositive. The chain combines TRBV9 with TRBJ2-1; tentatively, D is TRBD1 (6 bases). The CDR3 nucleotides read TGTGCCAGCAGCGCCCAGGGGACCGTTTACAATGAGCAGTTCTTC. Translation: CASSAQGTVYNEQFF.